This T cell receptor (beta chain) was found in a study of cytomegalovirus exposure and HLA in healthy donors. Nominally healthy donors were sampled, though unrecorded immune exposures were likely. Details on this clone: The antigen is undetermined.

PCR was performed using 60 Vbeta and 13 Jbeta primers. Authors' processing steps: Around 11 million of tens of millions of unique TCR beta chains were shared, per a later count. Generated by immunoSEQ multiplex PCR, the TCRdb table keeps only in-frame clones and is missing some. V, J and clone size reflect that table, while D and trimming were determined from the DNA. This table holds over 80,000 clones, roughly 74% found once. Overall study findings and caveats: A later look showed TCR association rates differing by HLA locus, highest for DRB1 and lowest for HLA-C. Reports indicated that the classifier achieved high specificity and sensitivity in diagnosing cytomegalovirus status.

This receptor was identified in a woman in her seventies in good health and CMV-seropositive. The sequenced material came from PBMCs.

CDR3 region: CAIGQGAGELFF. The CDR3 region has the DNA TGTGCCATTGGACAGGGGGCCGGGGAGCTGTTTTTT. The J gene is TRBJ2-2, the V gene TRBV10-3, with 10 positions matching TRBD1. Per the germline V gene, CDR1 is ENHRY and CDR2 is SYGVKD. V lost 9 bases and J lost 6; bases outside the gene matches: 1. The CDR3 covers 12 residues.